The entry below describes one TCR beta chain. Its antigen is still unknown. No much larger clone is present one base from it, and per-base qualities are unavailable. Libraries of naive CD8 T cells were built from approximately 20,000 to 1,000,000 sorted cells, with 10%, 30% or 50% of the purified RNA used. On a BD FACSAria II, naive CD8 T cells were FACS-sorted as CD8+CD4-CCR7+CD45RA+ and collected into RLT Plus buffer. Around 10 TCR copies' worth of Jurkat RNA were spiked into roughly 18,000-1,000,000 naive CD8 T cell samples to test detection sensitivity. CD8 T cells were enriched using RosetteSep CD8+ T Cell Enrichment Cocktail and Ficoll-Paque, and the enriched cells then underwent ACK red cell lysis. At the junction V is shortened by 3 bases and J by 0 bases, with 7 bases in between. The CDR3 covers 14 residues, taking in both the cysteine and the phenylalanine. Just CDR3 DNA is preserved here, 42 bases in frame from base 1.

The sample is drawn from a study of molecular identifiers for immune sequencing clone quantification (dated by TCRdb to 2017 to 2018). Looking at the study overall: For a replicate experiment, RNA from approximately 20,000 or 100,000 naive CD8 T cells was divided into five aliquots, and four of the five aliquots were sequenced. The study was a methods study using CD8 T cells to benchmark molecular-identifier clustering-based TCR repertoire sequencing (MIDCIRS) and TCR RNA copy counting.

The library came from PCR. The sample was run on a NextSeq 500. Bulk TCR libraries were generated as previously described, with the TCR primers listed in Table S5 used. The Qiagen AllPrep DNA/RNA kit was used to purify total RNA. Before analysis, reads from multiple sequencing runs of the same library were pooled. As for how the authors treated the data: Reads were retained only if an exact TCR constant sequence was present, and the retained reads were trimmed to 150 nt and grouped according to their 12-nt molecular barcodes. Within each barcode group, reads were sub-clustered at a 15% Levenshtein threshold, and quality-weighted consensus sequences were built per RNA molecule. Non-functional sequences were filtered out, along with any lower-count sequence sitting one edit away from another sequence. Based on a fit of two negative binomial distributions, barcode sub-clusters having less than 20% of the maximum read count were discarded. TCRdb reworked the public reads: Q25 trimming with fastp, MiXCR clone assembly, productive beta chains retained. Rows are unified per CDR3 protein, each entry keeping the most common DNA and genes. The V and J calls reflect TCRdb's pipeline rather than the authors' work. For this sample there are 400,000 to 600,000 distinct CDR3 sequences; around 23% appear just once. Around 0.78% of the sample rests with the top ten.

On the study overall, not on this receptor specifically: Highly expanded clone sizes could be underestimated if identical TCR molecules share a barcode. In CMV-specific effector cells, over 98% of molecules were held by clones above 20 RNA copies, whereas under 1% of molecules were held by such clones in naive cells. Naive libraries contained spiked-in Jurkat TCR RNA (10 copies' worth), which is not part of the donor repertoire. Modeling indicated around 3 TCR RNA copies recovered per cell, compared with 9 to 10 by digital PCR, which implies a capture efficiency of approximately 31%. Even against a background of 750,000 to 1,000,000 naive CD8 T cells, spiked-in Jurkat TCR RNA amounting to a single cell's worth was reported to be detectable. When barcode sub-clustering was left out, chimeric consensus sequences inflated TCR diversity, with chimeras reaching as high as 47%.

The rearranged chain carries TRBV12-3 or TRBV12-4 and TRBJ2-3, with the identity of the D gene unclear. The receptor was derived from a human donor in good health. Some libraries in this study had Jurkat cell RNA spiked in. Sequencing was done on a sample of naive CD8+ T cells from blood, with Jurkat cell RNA spiked in. What this sample's cell subset or site label stands for: FACS-sorted CD8+CD4-CCR7+CD45RA+ naive T cells. The DNA is TGTGCCAGCAGTTTTAGCAGAAGCACAGATACGCAGTATTTT. Its translation is CASSFSRSTDTQYF.